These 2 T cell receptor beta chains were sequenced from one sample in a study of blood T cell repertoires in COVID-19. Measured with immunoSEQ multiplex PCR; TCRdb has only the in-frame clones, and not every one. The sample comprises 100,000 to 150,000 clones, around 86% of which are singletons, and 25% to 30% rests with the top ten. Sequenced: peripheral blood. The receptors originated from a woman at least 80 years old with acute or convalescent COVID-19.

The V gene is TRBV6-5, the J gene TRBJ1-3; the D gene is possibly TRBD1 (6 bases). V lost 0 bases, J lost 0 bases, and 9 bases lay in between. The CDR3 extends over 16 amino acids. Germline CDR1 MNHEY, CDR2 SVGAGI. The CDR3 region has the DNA TGTGCCAGCAGTTACTCGCAGGGGAGCTCTGGAAACACCATATATTTT. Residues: CASSYSQGSSGNTIYF.

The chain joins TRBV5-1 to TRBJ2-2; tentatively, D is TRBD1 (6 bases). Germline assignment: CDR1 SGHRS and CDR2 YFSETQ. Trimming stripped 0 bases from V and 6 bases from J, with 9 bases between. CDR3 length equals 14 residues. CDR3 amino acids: CASSLDRAAGELFF. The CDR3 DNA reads TGCGCCAGCAGCTTGGACAGGGCAGCCGGGGAGCTGTTTTTT.